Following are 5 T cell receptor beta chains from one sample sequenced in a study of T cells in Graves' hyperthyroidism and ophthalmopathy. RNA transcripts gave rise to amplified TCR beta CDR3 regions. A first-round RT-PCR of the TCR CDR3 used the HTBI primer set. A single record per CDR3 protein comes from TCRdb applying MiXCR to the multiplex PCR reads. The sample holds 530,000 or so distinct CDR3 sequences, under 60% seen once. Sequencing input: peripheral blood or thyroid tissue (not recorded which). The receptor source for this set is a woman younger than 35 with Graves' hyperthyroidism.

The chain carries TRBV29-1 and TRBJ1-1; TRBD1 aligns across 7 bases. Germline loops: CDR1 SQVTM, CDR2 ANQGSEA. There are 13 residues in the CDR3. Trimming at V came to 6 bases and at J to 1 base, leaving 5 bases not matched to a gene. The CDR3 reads CSVLGTANTEAFF. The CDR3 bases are TGCAGCGTCCTAGGGACAGCGAACACTGAAGCTTTCTTT.

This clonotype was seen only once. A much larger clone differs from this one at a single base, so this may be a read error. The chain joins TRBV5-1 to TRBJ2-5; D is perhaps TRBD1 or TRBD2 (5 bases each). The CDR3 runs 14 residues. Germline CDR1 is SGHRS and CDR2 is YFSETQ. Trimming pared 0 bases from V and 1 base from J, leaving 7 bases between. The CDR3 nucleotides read TGCGCCAGCAGCTTGGAGGGGACCCAAGAGACCCAGTACTTC. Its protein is CASSLEGTQETQYF.

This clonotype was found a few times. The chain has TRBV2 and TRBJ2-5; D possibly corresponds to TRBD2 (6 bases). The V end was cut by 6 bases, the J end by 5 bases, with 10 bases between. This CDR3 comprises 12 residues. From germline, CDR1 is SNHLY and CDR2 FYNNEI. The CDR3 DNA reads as TGTGCCAGCAGAAGTGGGGGGGAGACCCAGTACTTC. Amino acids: CASRSGGETQYF.

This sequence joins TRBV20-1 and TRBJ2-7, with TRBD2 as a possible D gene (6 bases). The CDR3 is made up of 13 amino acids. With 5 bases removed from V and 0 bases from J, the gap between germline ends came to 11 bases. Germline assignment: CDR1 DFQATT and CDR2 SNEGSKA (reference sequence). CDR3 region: CSAHPGGSYEQYF. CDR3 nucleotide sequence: TGCAGTGCTCACCCCGGGGGCTCCTACGAGCAGTACTTC.

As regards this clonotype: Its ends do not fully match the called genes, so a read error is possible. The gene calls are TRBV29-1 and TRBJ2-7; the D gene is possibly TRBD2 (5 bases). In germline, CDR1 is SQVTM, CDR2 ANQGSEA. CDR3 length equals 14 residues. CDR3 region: CSVLGDGRTGELYF. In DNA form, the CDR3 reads TGCAGCGTTCTAGGTGATGGACGGACCGGGGAGCTGTACTTC.